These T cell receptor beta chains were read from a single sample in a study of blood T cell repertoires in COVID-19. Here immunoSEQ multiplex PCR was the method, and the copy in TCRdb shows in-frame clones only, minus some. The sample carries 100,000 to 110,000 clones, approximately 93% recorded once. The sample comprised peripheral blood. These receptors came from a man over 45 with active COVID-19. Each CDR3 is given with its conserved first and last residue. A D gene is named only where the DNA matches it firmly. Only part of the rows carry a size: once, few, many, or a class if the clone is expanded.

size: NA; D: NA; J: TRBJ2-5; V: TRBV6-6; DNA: TGTGCCAGCAGGGAGGCAGGAGTACAAGAGACCCAGTACTTC; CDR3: CASREAGVQETQYF
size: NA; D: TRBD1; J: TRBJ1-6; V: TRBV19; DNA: TGTGCCAGTAGTCCTACGGACAGGGCGACTGGTAGGCCCCTCCACTTT; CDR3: CASSPTDRATGRPLHF
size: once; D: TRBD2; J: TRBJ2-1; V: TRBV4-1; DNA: TGCGCCAGCAGCCAAGATACCAGCGGGGTGTACAATGAGCAGTTCTTC; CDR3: CASSQDTSGVYNEQFF
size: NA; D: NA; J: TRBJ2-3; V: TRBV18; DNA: TGTGCCAGCTCACCACCCCGACAGGGAGGCGCAGATACGCAGTATTTT; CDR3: CASSPPRQGGADTQYF
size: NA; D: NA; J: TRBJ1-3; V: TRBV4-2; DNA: TGTGCCAGCAGCCCAGGACTCAACCCGGCAGGAAACACCATATATTTT; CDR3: CASSPGLNPAGNTIYF
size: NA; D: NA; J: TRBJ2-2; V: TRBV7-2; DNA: TGTGCCAGCAGCTTGGAGCCTACCGTCTGGGAGCTGTTTTTT; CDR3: CASSLEPTVWELFF
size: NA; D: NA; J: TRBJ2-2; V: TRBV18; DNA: TGTGCCAGCTCAAACAGGGCCGGGGAGCTGTTTTTT; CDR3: CASSNRAGELFF
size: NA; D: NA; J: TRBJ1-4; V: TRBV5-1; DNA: TGCGCCAGCAGCTTCTGGGGCACTAATGAAAAACTGTTTTTT; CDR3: CASSFWGTNEKLFF
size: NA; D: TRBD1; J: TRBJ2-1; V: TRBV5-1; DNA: TGCGCCAGCAGCGTACTTCCCGGGACAGAATACAATGAGCAGTTCTTC; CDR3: CASSVLPGTEYNEQFF
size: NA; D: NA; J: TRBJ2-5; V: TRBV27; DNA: TGTGCCAGCAGTTTCGGACAGCTAGAGACCCAGTACTTC; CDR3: CASSFGQLETQYF
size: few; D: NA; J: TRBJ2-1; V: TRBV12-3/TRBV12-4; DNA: TGTGCCAGCAGTTTCGGGGGTGAGCAGTTCTTC; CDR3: CASSFGGEQFF